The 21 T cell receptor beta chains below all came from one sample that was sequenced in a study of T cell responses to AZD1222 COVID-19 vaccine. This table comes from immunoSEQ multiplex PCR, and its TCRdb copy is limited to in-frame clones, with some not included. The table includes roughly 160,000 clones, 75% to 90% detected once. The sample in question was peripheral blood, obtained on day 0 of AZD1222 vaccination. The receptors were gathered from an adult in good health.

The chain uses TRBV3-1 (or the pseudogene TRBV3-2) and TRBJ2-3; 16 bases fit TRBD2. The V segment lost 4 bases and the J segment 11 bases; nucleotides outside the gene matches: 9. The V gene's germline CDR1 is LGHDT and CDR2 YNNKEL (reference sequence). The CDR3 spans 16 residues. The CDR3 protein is CASSPPGLAGGRGQYF. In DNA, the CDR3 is TGTGCCAGCAGCCCACCGGGACTAGCGGGGGGGCGGGGGCAGTATTTT.

This CDR3 reads CAIRSGQGASGNTIYF. CDR3 sequence (DNA): TGTGCCATCAGATCGGGACAGGGCGCCTCTGGAAACACCATATATTTT. J is TRBJ1-3 and V is TRBV10-3; 9 bases map to TRBD1. V dropped 6 bases and J dropped 0; count of bases not matched to a gene: 6. Germline V gene lookup returns CDR1 ENHRY and CDR2 SYGVKD. This CDR3 contains 16 residues.

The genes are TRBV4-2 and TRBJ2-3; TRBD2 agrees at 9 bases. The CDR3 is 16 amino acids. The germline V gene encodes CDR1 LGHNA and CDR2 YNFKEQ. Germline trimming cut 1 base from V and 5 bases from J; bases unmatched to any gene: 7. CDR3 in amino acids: CASSQAASGVEDTQYF. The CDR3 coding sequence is TGTGCCAGCAGCCAAGCCGCTAGCGGGGTTGAAGATACGCAGTATTTT.

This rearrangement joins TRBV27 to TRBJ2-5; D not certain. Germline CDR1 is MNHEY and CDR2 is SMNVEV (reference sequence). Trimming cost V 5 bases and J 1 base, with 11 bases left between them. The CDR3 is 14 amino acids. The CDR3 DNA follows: TGTGCCAGCAGTCCGGATAGTGTCCAAGAGACCCAGTACTTC. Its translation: CASSPDSVQETQYF.

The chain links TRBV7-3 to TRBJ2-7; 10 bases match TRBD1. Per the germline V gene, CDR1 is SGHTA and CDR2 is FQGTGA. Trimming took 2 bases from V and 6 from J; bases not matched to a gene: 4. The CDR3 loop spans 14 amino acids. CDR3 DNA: TGTGCCAGCAGCTTATCCGGGACAGGGGTCGAGCAGTACTTC. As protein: CASSLSGTGVEQYF.

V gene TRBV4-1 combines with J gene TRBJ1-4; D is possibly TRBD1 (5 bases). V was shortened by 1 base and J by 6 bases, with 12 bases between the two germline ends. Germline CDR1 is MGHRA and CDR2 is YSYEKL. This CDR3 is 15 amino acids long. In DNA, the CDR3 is TGCGCCAGCAGCCAAGGGGCAGGGAGGCATGAAAAACTGTTTTTT. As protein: CASSQGAGRHEKLFF.

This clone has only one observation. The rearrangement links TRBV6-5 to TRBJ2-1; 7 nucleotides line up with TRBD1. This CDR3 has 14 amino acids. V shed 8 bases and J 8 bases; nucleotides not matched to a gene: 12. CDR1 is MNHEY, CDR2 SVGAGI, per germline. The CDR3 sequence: CASSERGRFHEQFF. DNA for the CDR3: TGTGCCAGCTCCGAGAGGGGGCGCTTTCATGAGCAGTTCTTC.

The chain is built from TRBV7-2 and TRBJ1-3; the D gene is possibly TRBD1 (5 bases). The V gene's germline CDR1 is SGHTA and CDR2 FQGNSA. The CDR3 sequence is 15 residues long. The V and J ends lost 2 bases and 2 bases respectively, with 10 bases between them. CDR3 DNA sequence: TGTGCCAGCAGCTTAAACCAGGGAGCTGGAAACACCATATATTTT. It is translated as CASSLNQGAGNTIYF. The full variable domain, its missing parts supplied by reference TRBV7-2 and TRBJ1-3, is GAGVSQSPSNKVTEKGKDVELRCDPISGHTALYWYRQSLGQGLEFLIYFQGNSAPDKSGLPSDRFSAERTGGSVSTLTIQRTQQEDSAVYLCASSLNQGAGNTIYFGEGSWLTVV.

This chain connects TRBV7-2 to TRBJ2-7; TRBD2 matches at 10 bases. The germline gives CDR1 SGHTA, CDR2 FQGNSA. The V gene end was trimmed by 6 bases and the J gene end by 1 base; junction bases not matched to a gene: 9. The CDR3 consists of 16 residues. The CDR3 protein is CASRRGTSVASYEQYF. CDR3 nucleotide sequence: TGTGCCAGCAGGCGAGGGACTAGCGTAGCGTCCTACGAGCAGTACTTC.

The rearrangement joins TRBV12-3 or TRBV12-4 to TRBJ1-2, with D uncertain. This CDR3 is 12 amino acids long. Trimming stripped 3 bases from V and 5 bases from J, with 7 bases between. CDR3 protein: CASSFMAYGYTF. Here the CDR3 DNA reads TGTGCCAGCAGTTTTATGGCGTATGGCTACACCTTC.

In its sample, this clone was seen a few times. The CDR3 DNA sequence: TGTGCCAGCAGTGAATCGGTGGGGCGCTGGAACTATGGCTACACCTTC. It is translated as CASSESVGRWNYGYTF. The J gene is TRBJ1-2, the V gene TRBV6-1; perhaps TRBD1 as D (5 bases). The germline V gene has CDR1 MNHNS and CDR2 SASEGT. The CDR3 runs 16 residues. Trimming left V 2 bases short and J 2 bases short, with 15 bases between.

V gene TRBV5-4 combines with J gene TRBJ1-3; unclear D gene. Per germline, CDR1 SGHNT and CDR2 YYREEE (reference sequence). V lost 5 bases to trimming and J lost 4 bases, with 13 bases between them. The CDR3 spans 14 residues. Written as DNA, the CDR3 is TGTGCCAGCAGTACGGATCAACGCGGAAACACCATATATTTT. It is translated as CASSTDQRGNTIYF.

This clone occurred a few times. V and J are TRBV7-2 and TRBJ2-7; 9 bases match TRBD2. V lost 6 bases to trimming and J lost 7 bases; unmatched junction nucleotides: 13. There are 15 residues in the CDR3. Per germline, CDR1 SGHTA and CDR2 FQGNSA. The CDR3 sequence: CASSFVAGVSEEQYF. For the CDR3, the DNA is TGTGCCAGCAGTTTCGTAGCGGGGGTTTCAGAAGAGCAGTACTTC.

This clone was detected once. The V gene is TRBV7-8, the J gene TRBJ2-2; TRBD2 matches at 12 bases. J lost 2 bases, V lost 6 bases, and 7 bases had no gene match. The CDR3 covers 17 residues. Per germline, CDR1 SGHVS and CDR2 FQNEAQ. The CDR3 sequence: CASRAGTSGFNTGELFF. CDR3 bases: TGTGCCAGCAGGGCCGGGACTAGCGGGTTCAACACCGGGGAGCTGTTTTTT.

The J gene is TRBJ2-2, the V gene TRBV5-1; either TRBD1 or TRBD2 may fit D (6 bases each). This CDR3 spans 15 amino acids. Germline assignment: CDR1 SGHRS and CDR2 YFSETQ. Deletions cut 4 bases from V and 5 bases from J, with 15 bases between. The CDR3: CASSLRGARTGELFF. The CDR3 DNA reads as TGCGCCAGCAGCCTGAGGGGGGCGCGGACCGGGGAGCTGTTTTTT.

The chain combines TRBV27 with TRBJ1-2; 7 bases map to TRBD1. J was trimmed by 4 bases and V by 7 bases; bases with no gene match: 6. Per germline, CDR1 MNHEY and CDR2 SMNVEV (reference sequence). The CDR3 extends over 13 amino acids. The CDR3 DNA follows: TGTGCCAGCATGGGGACAGCTTTCTATGGCTACACCTTC. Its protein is CASMGTAFYGYTF.

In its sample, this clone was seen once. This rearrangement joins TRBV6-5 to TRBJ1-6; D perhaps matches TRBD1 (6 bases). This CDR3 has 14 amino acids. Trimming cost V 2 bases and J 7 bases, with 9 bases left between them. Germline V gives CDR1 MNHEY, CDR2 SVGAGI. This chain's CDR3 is CASSYRGSNSPLHF. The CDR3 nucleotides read TGTGCCAGCAGTTACAGGGGGTCCAATTCACCCCTCCACTTT.

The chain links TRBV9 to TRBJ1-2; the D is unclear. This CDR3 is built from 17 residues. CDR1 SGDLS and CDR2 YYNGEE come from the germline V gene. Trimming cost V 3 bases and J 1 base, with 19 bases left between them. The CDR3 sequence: CASSATPSLRFNYGYTF. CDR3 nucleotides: TGTGCCAGCAGCGCTACCCCCTCGCTGCGGTTTAACTATGGCTACACCTTC. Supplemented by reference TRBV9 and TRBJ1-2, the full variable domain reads DSGVTQTPKHLITATGQRVTLRCSPRSGDLSVYWYQQSLDQGLQFLIQYYNGEERAKGNILERFSAQQFPDLHSELNLSSLELGDSALYFCASSATPSLRFNYGYTFGSGTRLTVV.

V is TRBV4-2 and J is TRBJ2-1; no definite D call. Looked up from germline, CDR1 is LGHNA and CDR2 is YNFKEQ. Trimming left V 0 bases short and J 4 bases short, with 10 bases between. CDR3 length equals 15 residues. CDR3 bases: TGTGCCAGCAGCCAAGATCAGACCAATTACAATGAGCAGTTCTTC. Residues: CASSQDQTNYNEQFF.

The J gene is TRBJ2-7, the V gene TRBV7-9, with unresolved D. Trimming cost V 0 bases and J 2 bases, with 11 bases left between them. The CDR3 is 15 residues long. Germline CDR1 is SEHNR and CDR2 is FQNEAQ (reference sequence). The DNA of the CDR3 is TGTGCCAGCAGCTTAGCGACAATAACCCCCTACGAGCAGTACGTC. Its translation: CASSLATITPYEQYV.

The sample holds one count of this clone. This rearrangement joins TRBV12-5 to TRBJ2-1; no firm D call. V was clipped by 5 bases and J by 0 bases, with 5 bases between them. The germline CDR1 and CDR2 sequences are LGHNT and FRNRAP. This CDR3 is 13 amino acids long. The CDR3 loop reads CASGLYSYNEQFF. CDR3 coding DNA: TGTGCTAGTGGTCTTTACTCCTACAATGAGCAGTTCTTC.